This is a list of T cell receptor beta chains from one sample in a study of T cells in Graves' hyperthyroidism and ophthalmopathy. TCRdb analysed the multiplex PCR reads with MiXCR anew, one entry per CDR3 protein. The sample has fewer than 600,000 distinct CDR3 sequences, around 15% seen once. The sample taken for sequencing was blood. These receptors all come from a woman aged 18 to 35 with Graves' hyperthyroidism. The CDR3 runs from the conserved cysteine through the conserved F or W. A D gene is named only where the DNA matches it firmly. Not all rows give a size; the values are once, few, many and, for expanded clones, a class.

v_gene: TRBV18; j_gene: TRBJ2-1; abundance: -; d_gene: -; CDR3aa: CASSPSRREDEQFF; CDR3nt: TGTGCCAGCTCACCATCCCGCCGCGAGGACGAGCAGTTCTTC
v_gene: TRBV6-1; j_gene: TRBJ2-3; abundance: -; d_gene: TRBD2; CDR3aa: CAGIQTLTKWGGSTDTQYF; CDR3nt: TGTGCCGGCATACAAACCCTTACCAAATGGGGGGGTAGCACAGATACGCAGTATTTT
v_gene: TRBV6-2/TRBV6-3; j_gene: TRBJ2-5; abundance: few; d_gene: -; CDR3aa: CASSGGDAGKTQYF; CDR3nt: TGTGCCAGCAGCGGCGGGGACGCTGGCAAGACCCAGTACTTC
v_gene: TRBV28; j_gene: TRBJ1-5; abundance: -; d_gene: -; CDR3aa: CASSLYPQGRHQPQHF; CDR3nt: TGTGCCAGCAGTTTATACCCCCAGGGAAGGCATCAGCCCCAGCATTTT
v_gene: TRBV11-2; j_gene: TRBJ2-1; abundance: many; d_gene: TRBD1; CDR3aa: CASSLIPGQGSYNEQFF; CDR3nt: TGTGCCAGCAGCTTAATACCGGGACAGGGGTCCTACAATGAGCAGTTCTTC
v_gene: TRBV4-1; j_gene: TRBJ2-3; abundance: -; d_gene: TRBD2; CDR3aa: CASSLSRLAGRTDTQYF; CDR3nt: TGCGCCAGCAGCCTCTCCCGACTAGCGGGGCGCACAGATACGCAGTATTTT
v_gene: TRBV19; j_gene: TRBJ1-2; abundance: many; d_gene: -; CDR3aa: CASSMGYGVANYGYTF; CDR3nt: TGTGCCAGTAGTATGGGGTACGGAGTTGCTAACTATGGCTACACCTTC
v_gene: TRBV30; j_gene: TRBJ1-1; abundance: many; d_gene: -; CDR3aa: CAWGQNTDTEAFF; CDR3nt: TGTGCCTGGGGCCAGAACACGGACACTGAAGCTTTCTTT
v_gene: TRBV3-1; j_gene: TRBJ1-3; abundance: -; d_gene: -; CDR3aa: CASSQYRFSGNTIYF; CDR3nt: TGTGCCAGCAGCCAATACAGATTCTCTGGAAACACCATATATTTT
v_gene: TRBV27; j_gene: TRBJ2-1; abundance: many; d_gene: TRBD2; CDR3aa: CASSLAGGHYNEQFF; CDR3nt: TGTGCCAGCAGTTTAGCGGGAGGTCACTACAATGAGCAGTTCTTC
v_gene: TRBV28; j_gene: TRBJ2-6; abundance: -; d_gene: -; CDR3aa: CASTPGDRSGANVLTF; CDR3nt: TGTGCCAGCACCCCGGGTGACAGGTCTGGGGCCAACGTCCTGACTTTC
v_gene: TRBV7-8; j_gene: TRBJ2-7; abundance: -; d_gene: -; CDR3aa: CASSLAVRSGEQYF; CDR3nt: TGTGCCAGCAGCTTAGCGGTTAGGTCAGGAGAGCAGTACTTC
v_gene: TRBV6-1; j_gene: TRBJ1-6; abundance: many; d_gene: -; CDR3aa: CASNGPSFTLHF; CDR3nt: TGTGCCAGCAATGGTCCGTCCTTTACCCTCCACTTT
v_gene: TRBV12-3/TRBV12-4; j_gene: TRBJ1-5; abundance: many; d_gene: TRBD1; CDR3aa: CASSTRQGRQPQHF; CDR3nt: TGTGCCAGCAGTACCCGACAGGGGCGTCAGCCCCAGCATTTT
v_gene: TRBV5-1; j_gene: TRBJ1-3; abundance: -; d_gene: -; CDR3aa: CASSPGGPSGNTIYF; CDR3nt: TGCGCCAGCAGCCCGGGGGGTCCCTCTGGAAACACCATATATTTT
v_gene: TRBV6-1; j_gene: TRBJ2-2; abundance: many; d_gene: TRBD2; CDR3aa: CASSPLAGEANTEELFF; CDR3nt: TGTGCCAGCAGCCCCTTAGCGGGAGAAGCGAACACCGAGGAGCTGTTTTTT
v_gene: TRBV18; j_gene: TRBJ1-1; abundance: many; d_gene: TRBD1; CDR3aa: CASSPTGTNTEAFF; CDR3nt: TGTGCCAGCTCCCCGACAGGGACGAACACTGAAGCTTTCTTT
v_gene: TRBV6-1; j_gene: TRBJ2-5; abundance: many; d_gene: TRBD2; CDR3aa: CASLRLAGLETQYF; CDR3nt: TGTGCCAGTCTTCGACTAGCGGGACTGGAGACCCAGTACTTC
v_gene: TRBV5-1; j_gene: TRBJ2-1; abundance: -; d_gene: TRBD1; CDR3aa: CASSLTGQGANEQFF; CDR3nt: TGCGCCAGCAGCTTGACGGGACAGGGGGCCAATGAGCAGTTCTTC
v_gene: TRBV28; j_gene: TRBJ1-4; abundance: -; d_gene: TRBD1; CDR3aa: CASKLGGQGGFSLEKLFF; CDR3nt: TGTGCCAGCAAGTTGGGGGGACAGGGCGGCTTCAGTCTTGAAAAACTGTTTTTT
v_gene: TRBV7-3; j_gene: TRBJ2-1; abundance: many; d_gene: -; CDR3aa: CASSLSHRNEQFF; CDR3nt: TGTGCCAGCAGCTTAAGTCATAGGAATGAGCAGTTCTTC
v_gene: TRBV20-1; j_gene: TRBJ1-5; abundance: -; d_gene: -; CDR3aa: CSARAYDQGNQPQHF; CDR3nt: TGCAGTGCTAGAGCCTACGATCAGGGCAATCAGCCCCAGCATTTT
v_gene: TRBV14; j_gene: TRBJ2-7; abundance: -; d_gene: -; CDR3aa: CASRRSGGESEQYF; CDR3nt: TGTGCCAGCAGAAGAAGTGGAGGGGAGAGCGAGCAGTACTTC
v_gene: TRBV20-1; j_gene: TRBJ2-1; abundance: -; d_gene: TRBD2; CDR3aa: CSARAGEINEQFF; CDR3nt: TGCAGTGCTAGGGCGGGAGAAATCAATGAGCAGTTCTTC
v_gene: TRBV3-1; j_gene: TRBJ2-7; abundance: -; d_gene: TRBD1; CDR3aa: CASSQSGARGLSYEQYF; CDR3nt: TGTGCCAGCAGCCAATCCGGGGCCAGGGGGTTATCCTACGAGCAGTACTTC
v_gene: TRBV12-3/TRBV12-4; j_gene: TRBJ2-7; abundance: many; d_gene: -; CDR3aa: CASSRGASGTYEQYF; CDR3nt: TGTGCCAGCAGTCGGGGGGCTAGCGGTACCTACGAGCAGTACTTC
v_gene: TRBV30; j_gene: TRBJ2-7; abundance: many; d_gene: TRBD1; CDR3aa: CAWRGQGISYEQYF; CDR3nt: TGTGCCTGGAGGGGACAGGGGATTTCCTACGAGCAGTACTTC
v_gene: TRBV27; j_gene: TRBJ2-6; abundance: many; d_gene: TRBD2; CDR3aa: CASSLTGLAGVWGGANVLTF; CDR3nt: TGTGCCAGCAGTTTAACGGGTCTAGCGGGAGTCTGGGGTGGGGCCAACGTCCTGACTTTC
v_gene: TRBV5-5; j_gene: TRBJ1-4; abundance: few; d_gene: -; CDR3aa: CASSLVPEGEKLFF; CDR3nt: TGTGCCAGCAGCTTGGTCCCAGAGGGAGAAAAACTGTTTTTT
v_gene: TRBV6-2/TRBV6-3; j_gene: TRBJ2-7; abundance: many; d_gene: TRBD2; CDR3aa: CASRILLAGGPYEQYF; CDR3nt: TGTGCCAGCAGAATTCTACTAGCGGGAGGGCCCTACGAGCAGTACTTC
v_gene: TRBV27; j_gene: TRBJ1-1; abundance: many; d_gene: -; CDR3aa: CASRREGTEAFF; CDR3nt: TGTGCCAGCCGACGGGAGGGCACTGAAGCTTTCTTT
v_gene: TRBV12-3/TRBV12-4; j_gene: TRBJ1-2; abundance: -; d_gene: -; CDR3aa: CASSDPRRAGNYGYTF; CDR3nt: TGTGCCAGCAGTGACCCCAGGCGGGCGGGGAACTATGGCTACACCTTC
v_gene: TRBV20-1; j_gene: TRBJ1-1; abundance: -; d_gene: -; CDR3aa: CRTARPSTEAFF; CDR3nt: TGCAGGACCGCCAGACCCTCCACTGAAGCTTTCTTT
v_gene: TRBV10-3; j_gene: TRBJ1-5; abundance: many; d_gene: TRBD1; CDR3aa: CAISPSRGRNQPQHF; CDR3nt: TGTGCCATCAGCCCCAGCAGGGGGAGGAATCAGCCCCAGCATTTT
v_gene: TRBV5-1; j_gene: TRBJ2-3; abundance: -; d_gene: TRBD2; CDR3aa: CASSLAGTSGTGTDTQYF; CDR3nt: TGCGCCAGCAGCTTGGCCGGGACTAGCGGGACGGGGACAGATACGCAGTATTTT
v_gene: TRBV30; j_gene: TRBJ1-6; abundance: many; d_gene: -; CDR3aa: CAWRLDPGYNSPLHF; CDR3nt: TGTGCCTGGAGATTAGACCCGGGGTATAATTCACCCCTCCACTTT
v_gene: TRBV20-1; j_gene: TRBJ2-1; abundance: -; d_gene: TRBD2; CDR3aa: CSARAPGLAGEYNEQFF; CDR3nt: TGCAGTGCTAGAGCACCGGGACTAGCGGGAGAATACAATGAGCAGTTCTTC